This T cell receptor beta chain was profiled in a study of vaccination effects on CD4 cells after COVID-19. Study details: Two doses of BNT162b2 or mRNA-1273 vaccine were administered to participants.

Concerning this clone: Its specificity is unknown.

With approximately ten days of culture completed, CD4+ T cells were isolated. Sequencing used immunoSEQ multiplex PCR; TCRdb keeps in-frame clones, though not all of them. The table shows about 70,000 clones, with around 77% occurring only once. This sample comprised CD4+ T cells from PBMCs cultured without peptide, obtained before COVID-19 vaccination. The clonotype originates from a human donor who received a COVID-19 vaccine.

CDR3 protein: CASSTPGQTHYEQYV. Here the CDR3 DNA reads TGTGCCAGCAGTACCCCGGGCCAGACCCATTACGAGCAGTACGTC. The chain is built from TRBV6-2 or TRBV6-3 and TRBJ2-7; no reliable D call. V lost 5 bases and J lost 4, with 18 bases in between. Germline-derived CDR1 and CDR2 are MNHEY and SVGEGT. The CDR3 contains 15 residues.